A selection of T cell receptor beta chains follows, all from one sample in a study of CD8 T cells in Susac syndrome. MiXCR was run by TCRdb on the immunoSEQ multiplex PCR reads, yielding one entry per CDR3 protein. The sample lists under 95,000 distinct CDR3 sequences, 95% occurring once. Source material: CD8+ T cells from PBMCs. These receptor sequences come from a human donor with Susac syndrome. The CDR3 runs from the conserved cysteine through the conserved F or W. The D gene is left open where the match is weak. Clone size appears in some rows only: once, few, many, or a class for an expanded clone.

size,V,J,D,CDR3,DNA
-,TRBV9,TRBJ2-5,-,CASSAVERQETQYF,TGTGCCAGCAGCGCCGTCGAGCGACAAGAGACCCAGTACTTC
once,TRBV5-1,TRBJ2-1,-,CASSVELGLGEQFF,TGCGCCAGCAGCGTCGAACTGGGATTGGGTGAGCAGTTCTTC
-,TRBV29-1,TRBJ2-4,-,CSVEGSSRTENIQYF,TGCAGCGTTGAAGGGTCGTCGAGGACAGAAAACATTCAGTACTTC
-,TRBV25-1,TRBJ1-5,-,CASKGPDWQPQHF,TGTGCCAGCAAAGGACCCGACTGGCAGCCCCAGCATTTT
-,TRBV4-1,TRBJ1-1,-,CASSQEQAANTEAFF,TGCGCCAGCAGCCAAGAACAGGCCGCTAACACTGAAGCTTTCTTT
-,TRBV12-3/TRBV12-4,TRBJ2-1,TRBD2,CASNPGTSGYNEQFF,TGTGCCAGCAATCCCGGGACTAGCGGATACAATGAGCAGTTCTTC
-,TRBV5-8,TRBJ2-1,TRBD1,CASSSDRAGNEQFF,TGTGCCAGCAGCTCGGACAGGGCTGGCAATGAGCAGTTCTTC
-,TRBV9,TRBJ2-1,TRBD2,CASSVEASGRGAYNEQFF,TGTGCCAGCAGCGTAGAGGCTAGCGGGAGAGGGGCATACAATGAGCAGTTCTTC
-,TRBV30,TRBJ2-7,TRBD2,CAWTSGTSYEQYF,TGTGCCTGGACTAGCGGGACCTCCTACGAGCAGTACTTC
-,TRBV13,TRBJ2-1,-,CASSTRGFEQFF,TGTGCCAGCAGCACAAGGGGGTTTGAGCAGTTCTTC
-,TRBV7-9,TRBJ1-5,-,CASSWGVQSQHF,TGTGCCAGCAGCTGGGGTGTACAGTCCCAGCATTTT
-,TRBV3-1,TRBJ2-1,-,CASSQDVADLYNEQFF,TGTGCCAGCAGCCAAGACGTGGCGGATCTCTACAATGAGCAGTTCTTC
-,TRBV20-1,TRBJ1-5,TRBD1,CSAATGPNQPQHF,TGCAGTGCAGCGACAGGGCCGAATCAGCCCCAGCATTTT
-,TRBV2,TRBJ2-5,-,CARGSPQAGLEETQYF,TGTGCCAGGGGAAGCCCCCAGGCGGGGCTTGAAGAGACCCAGTACTTC
-,TRBV19,TRBJ2-7,TRBD1,CASSKGAGQAYEQYF,TGTGCCAGTAGTAAGGGGGCGGGACAGGCCTACGAGCAGTACTTC
-,TRBV29-1,TRBJ2-1,-,CSAEGTAGPSGQFF,TGCAGCGCGGAGGGGACCGCCGGACCTTCGGGGCAGTTCTTC
-,TRBV9,TRBJ2-1,-,CASSVSPNRAFEQFF,TGTGCCAGCAGCGTTTCCCCAAACAGGGCATTTGAGCAGTTCTTC
-,TRBV6-4,TRBJ2-3,-,CASSDSGMGADTQYF,TGTGCCAGCAGTGACTCAGGGATGGGAGCAGATACGCAGTATTTT
-,TRBV2,TRBJ2-1,-,CATITYQGNEQFF,TGTGCCACGATCACCTACCAGGGCAATGAGCAGTTCTTC
-,TRBV20-1,TRBJ1-1,-,CSARDRRQETEAFF,TGCAGTGCTAGAGATCGGAGGCAAGAGACTGAAGCTTTCTTT
-,TRBV7-9,TRBJ2-1,-,CASPNGGGEQFF,TGTGCCAGTCCTAACGGTGGCGGTGAGCAGTTCTTC
-,TRBV27,TRBJ2-1,TRBD2,CASSLSVAGGENEQFF,TGTGCCAGCAGTTTATCGGTAGCGGGAGGGGAGAATGAGCAGTTCTTC
-,TRBV29-1,TRBJ2-7,TRBD1,CSVAPGQGYEQYF,TGCAGCGTCGCCCCGGGACAGGGCTACGAGCAGTACTTC
once,TRBV6-2/TRBV6-3,TRBJ1-5,-,CASSPGSYQPQHF,TGTGCCAGCAGTCCTGGATCCTATCAGCCCCAGCATTTT
-,TRBV2,TRBJ1-1,-,CASSEVAHGAMNTEAFF,TGTGCCAGCAGTGAAGTGGCCCACGGGGCCATGAACACTGAAGCTTTCTTT
-,TRBV30,TRBJ2-5,TRBD2,CAWQAGVPEAQYF,TGTGCCTGGCAAGCGGGAGTTCCTGAGGCCCAGTACTTC
-,TRBV6-2/TRBV6-3,TRBJ2-1,-,CASSPGRTNEQFF,TGTGCCAGCAGCCCGGGGCGGACCAATGAGCAGTTCTTC
-,TRBV10-2,TRBJ2-3,TRBD1,CASIPGQGTDTQYF,TGCGCCAGCATCCCCGGACAGGGCACAGATACGCAGTATTTT